The T cell receptor beta chain described here comes from a study of a mutant IDH1 vaccine in newly diagnosed glioma. This clone was found once. Its antigen is not identified. The germline CDR1 and CDR2 sequences are WSHSY and SAAADI. J was trimmed by 8 bases and V by 3 bases; bases with no gene match: 20. The length of the CDR3 is 18 residues. Study-wide findings and caveats: Pseudoprogression appeared independent of alterations in top peripheral clonotypes.

Profiled with immunoSEQ multiplex PCR; TCRdb holds only in-frame clones, not every one. Of roughly 49,000 clones listed, around 92% were seen once; the top ten hold about 2.4%. Time point described: week 35, safety follow-up. Vaccinated patients received 300 ug of mutant IDH1 20-mer peptide per dose, with topical imiquimod. This chain joins TRBV10-2 and TRBJ2-3; the match to TRBD2 covers 7 bases. Sequencing was performed on PBMCs, taken from a glioma patient whose treatment included an IDH1 peptide vaccine. The sequence came from a man over 45 with glioma. The CDR3 nucleotides read TGCGCCAGCAGTGAAATTTCGAGAGCGGGACCCCCTTCGGGTACGCAGTATTTT. Translating gives CASSEISRAGPPSGTQYF.